Following are 2 T cell receptor beta chains from one sample sequenced in a study of T cells in Graves' hyperthyroidism and ophthalmopathy. The investigators amplified TCR beta CDR3 regions from RNA transcripts. A set of HTBI primers served as the primers for a first-round RT-PCR of the TCR CDR3. TCRdb recomputed calls from the multiplex PCR reads with MiXCR, one row per CDR3 protein. This repertoire shows 600,000 or so distinct CDR3 sequences, just over 45% found once; its top ten account for roughly 8.2%. Input material: peripheral blood or thyroid tissue (not recorded which). The origin of the receptors is a woman aged 18-29 years with Graves' hyperthyroidism.

This clonotype was seen many times. This chain joins TRBV20-1 and TRBJ1-5; TRBD1 matches 10 bases. From germline, CDR1 is DFQATT and CDR2 SNEGSKA (reference sequence). Trimming cost V 4 bases and J 4 bases; bases outside gene matches: 1. The CDR3 consists of 13 residues. In nucleotides, the CDR3 is TGCAGTGCTATGGGACAGGGGAATCAGCCCCAGCATTTT. Residues: CSAMGQGNQPQHF.

The chain carries TRBV2 and TRBJ2-2; tentative D call: TRBD2 (5 bases). This CDR3 is 16 amino acids long. V lost 3 bases to trimming and J lost 1 base, with 12 bases between them. Germline V gene lookup returns CDR1 SNHLY and CDR2 FYNNEI. CDR3 coding DNA: TGTGCCAGCAGTGATCCTTCTCGGGGGAACACCGGGGAGCTGTTTTTT. Its translation: CASSDPSRGNTGELFF.